This T cell receptor (beta chain) was retrieved from a study of early stage breast cancer tumors. This CDR3 spans 15 amino acids. CDR1 SGHRS and CDR2 YFSETQ come from the germline V gene. V lost 4 bases and J 1 base, leaving 14 bases between the germline ends. Repertoires were generated with immunoSEQ multiplex PCR, while TCRdb's copy carries only in-frame clones and drops some. The sample lists over 13,000 clones; 75% to 85% were seen once. The receptor's source is a person in their fifties or sixties with breast cancer. The material sequenced was normal breast tissue next to the tumor. The V gene is TRBV5-1, the J gene TRBJ2-5, with D hard to call. The CDR3 spells CASSPVPGSQETQYF. The CDR3 nucleotides read TGCGCCAGCAGCCCCGTCCCGGGTAGCCAAGAGACCCAGTACTTC.